The clone carrying this TCR beta chain was observed a handful of times. Its antigen is unidentified. The investigators amplified TCR beta CDR3 regions from RNA transcripts. Initially, a first-round RT-PCR of the TCR CDR3 employed the HTBI primer set. TCRdb reanalysed the multiplex PCR reads using MiXCR and keeps one entry per CDR3 protein. The profile shows hundreds of thousands of distinct CDR3 sequences, about a sixth of them singletons. The germline V gene encodes CDR1 MNHNY and CDR2 SVGAGI (reference sequence). The CDR3 is 14 residues long. Trimming removed 0 bases from V and 5 bases from J, with 10 bases in between. This entry comes from a study of T cells in Graves' hyperthyroidism and ophthalmopathy. Study as a whole: Specimen type is peripheral blood, collected at initial diagnosis prior to any treatment.

For ophthalmopathy patients, the Clinical Activity Score was at least 3 and the NOSPECS grade at least 4; duration was under 3 months. Uncontrolled infection, other autoimmune disease, pregnancy or lactation disqualified patients from enrolment. General study points: Using 13 V-J features, a model discriminated ophthalmopathy from stable hyperthyroidism.

Sequencing was done on a sample of blood. This clonotype originated in a woman between 35 and 50 years old with Graves' ophthalmopathy. The V gene is TRBV6-6, the J gene TRBJ2-5, with a possible D match to TRBD1 (5 bases). CDR3 region: CASSYSDNAETQYF. The DNA for the CDR3 is TGTGCCAGCAGTTACTCGGACAATGCTGAGACCCAGTACTTC.